This is a list of T cell receptor beta chains from one sample in a study of technical replicates of blood from a handful of donors. The data were produced by immunoSEQ multiplex PCR, yet TCRdb's version contains in-frame clones alone and is incomplete. The sample lists over 80,000 clones; roughly 96% were seen once. The specimen sequenced was T cells isolated from PBMCs. The source of these receptors is a human donor in good health. Both conserved end residues are part of each CDR3. A D gene is named only where the DNA matches it firmly. Only some rows state a clone size, as once, few, many or a class for expanded clones.

D gene: TRBD1
clone size: once
V gene: TRBV10-2
J gene: TRBJ1-5
CDR3 protein: CASSGDRGQPQHF
CDR3 DNA: TGCGCCAGCAGTGGAGACAGGGGCCAGCCCCAGCATTTT

D gene: -
clone size: -
V gene: TRBV19
J gene: TRBJ1-5
CDR3 protein: CASSIRDSNQPQHF
CDR3 DNA: TGTGCCAGTAGTATAAGAGATAGCAATCAGCCCCAGCATTTT

D gene: TRBD2
clone size: -
V gene: TRBV6-4
J gene: TRBJ2-1
CDR3 protein: CASSDSMASGRAPYNEQFF
CDR3 DNA: TGTGCCAGCAGTGACTCAATGGCTAGCGGGAGGGCCCCGTACAATGAGCAGTTCTTC

D gene: TRBD2
clone size: -
V gene: TRBV2
J gene: TRBJ2-7
CDR3 protein: CAEGTSGRSHYEQYF
CDR3 DNA: TGTGCCGAGGGGACTAGCGGGAGGAGCCACTACGAGCAGTACTTC

D gene: -
clone size: -
V gene: TRBV16
J gene: TRBJ2-1
CDR3 protein: CASSQFGGLNEQFF
CDR3 DNA: TGTGCCAGCAGCCAATTTGGCGGGCTCAATGAGCAGTTCTTC

D gene: -
clone size: -
V gene: TRBV5-4
J gene: TRBJ2-1
CDR3 protein: CASSSRAGTYNEQFF
CDR3 DNA: TGTGCCAGCAGCTCTAGAGCCGGGACCTACAATGAGCAGTTCTTC

D gene: -
clone size: -
V gene: TRBV5-1
J gene: TRBJ2-7
CDR3 protein: CASSSYGYEQYF
CDR3 DNA: TGCGCCAGCAGCTCTTACGGCTACGAGCAGTACTTC

D gene: -
clone size: -
V gene: TRBV28
J gene: TRBJ2-2
CDR3 protein: CASSLPTGELFF
CDR3 DNA: TGTGCCAGCAGTTTACCTACCGGGGAGCTGTTTTTT

D gene: -
clone size: -
V gene: TRBV6-1
J gene: TRBJ2-1
CDR3 protein: CASSTGPASVF
CDR3 DNA: TGTGCCAGCAGTACAGGTCCTGCCTCGGTCTTC

D gene: -
clone size: -
V gene: TRBV6-1
J gene: TRBJ2-2
CDR3 protein: CASSAILRGDTGELFF
CDR3 DNA: TGTGCCAGCAGTGCCATCCTCCGGGGAGACACCGGGGAGCTGTTTTTT

D gene: -
clone size: -
V gene: TRBV27
J gene: TRBJ1-1
CDR3 protein: CASSRLAGGAFF
CDR3 DNA: TGTGCCAGCAGTCGGTTAGCCGGGGGAGCTTTCTTT

D gene: -
clone size: -
V gene: TRBV7-9
J gene: TRBJ2-1
CDR3 protein: CASIALGSSYNEQFF
CDR3 DNA: TGTGCCAGCATCGCCCTCGGGAGCTCCTACAATGAGCAGTTCTTC

D gene: TRBD2
clone size: -
V gene: TRBV27
J gene: TRBJ2-4
CDR3 protein: CASSPGGLAKNIQYF
CDR3 DNA: TGTGCCAGCAGTCCGGGAGGTCTCGCCAAAAACATTCAGTACTTC

D gene: TRBD2
clone size: -
V gene: TRBV30
J gene: TRBJ2-3
CDR3 protein: CAWSESVAGVRDTQYF
CDR3 DNA: TGTGCCTGGAGTGAATCGGTAGCGGGAGTCAGAGATACGCAGTATTTT

D gene: -
clone size: -
V gene: TRBV6-1
J gene: TRBJ1-3
CDR3 protein: CASSEYSGNSGNTIYF
CDR3 DNA: TGTGCCAGCAGTGAATATTCAGGCAACTCTGGAAACACCATATATTTT

D gene: -
clone size: -
V gene: TRBV7-9
J gene: TRBJ2-3
CDR3 protein: CASSLTGSYDTQYF
CDR3 DNA: TGTGCCAGCAGCTTAACGGGGTCCTACGATACGCAGTATTTT

D gene: -
clone size: few
V gene: TRBV18
J gene: TRBJ1-2
CDR3 protein: CASSPRSRDYGYTF
CDR3 DNA: TGTGCCAGCTCACCCAGATCCAGGGACTATGGCTACACCTTC

D gene: -
clone size: -
V gene: TRBV18
J gene: TRBJ2-3
CDR3 protein: CASSPTGDTQYF
CDR3 DNA: TGTGCCAGCTCACCCACAGGGGATACGCAGTATTTT

D gene: TRBD2
clone size: -
V gene: TRBV19
J gene: TRBJ2-7
CDR3 protein: CASSLISGTSYEQYF
CDR3 DNA: TGTGCCAGTAGTTTAATTAGCGGGACAAGCTACGAGCAGTACTTC

D gene: TRBD1
clone size: once
V gene: TRBV9
J gene: TRBJ2-7
CDR3 protein: CASSVDPSGQGSYEQYF
CDR3 DNA: TGTGCCAGCAGCGTAGACCCCTCGGGACAGGGGTCCTACGAGCAGTACTTC

D gene: TRBD2
clone size: -
V gene: TRBV9
J gene: TRBJ2-1
CDR3 protein: CASSILAGGPNEQFF
CDR3 DNA: TGTGCCAGCAGCATACTAGCGGGAGGGCCCAATGAGCAGTTCTTC

D gene: TRBD2
clone size: -
V gene: TRBV7-2
J gene: TRBJ2-3
CDR3 protein: CASSLLAGVLDTQYF
CDR3 DNA: TGTGCCAGCAGCCTGTTAGCGGGAGTTTTAGATACGCAGTATTTT

D gene: -
clone size: -
V gene: TRBV5-6
J gene: TRBJ2-7
CDR3 protein: CASRSAGPYEQYF
CDR3 DNA: TGTGCCAGCCGCTCAGCAGGGCCCTACGAGCAGTACTTC

D gene: -
clone size: -
V gene: TRBV9
J gene: TRBJ2-7
CDR3 protein: CASSVTGTLKSEQYF
CDR3 DNA: TGTGCCAGCAGCGTGACCGGGACTCTCAAGTCCGAGCAGTACTTC

D gene: TRBD2
clone size: -
V gene: TRBV5-1
J gene: TRBJ2-7
CDR3 protein: CASSLGLAGGSSFYEQYF
CDR3 DNA: TGCGCCAGCAGCTTGGGATTAGCGGGAGGCTCCAGTTTTTACGAGCAGTACTTC

D gene: TRBD2
clone size: -
V gene: TRBV9
J gene: TRBJ2-1
CDR3 protein: CASSALLAGAYNEQFF
CDR3 DNA: TGTGCCAGCAGCGCCCTACTAGCGGGAGCCTACAATGAGCAGTTCTTC

D gene: -
clone size: -
V gene: TRBV9
J gene: TRBJ2-7
CDR3 protein: CASSVSSANEQYF
CDR3 DNA: TGTGCCAGCAGCGTCTCTAGCGCGAACGAGCAGTACTTC

D gene: -
clone size: once
V gene: TRBV2
J gene: TRBJ2-2
CDR3 protein: CASTNTGELFF
CDR3 DNA: TGTGCCAGTACGAACACCGGGGAGCTGTTTTTT

D gene: -
clone size: -
V gene: TRBV29-1
J gene: TRBJ2-1
CDR3 protein: CSVDGRSTGSSYNEQFF
CDR3 DNA: TGCAGCGTTGATGGACGTAGTACAGGGAGCTCCTACAATGAGCAGTTCTTC

D gene: TRBD2
clone size: once
V gene: TRBV9
J gene: TRBJ2-7
CDR3 protein: CASSAGLADTYEQYF
CDR3 DNA: TGTGCCAGCAGCGCTGGACTAGCGGATACCTACGAGCAGTACTTC

D gene: -
clone size: -
V gene: TRBV5-4
J gene: TRBJ1-3
CDR3 protein: CASSLAPGYSGNTIYF
CDR3 DNA: TGTGCCAGCAGCTTGGCGCCAGGATACTCTGGAAACACCATATATTTT

D gene: TRBD1
clone size: -
V gene: TRBV30
J gene: TRBJ1-4
CDR3 protein: CAWRGQANEKLFF
CDR3 DNA: TGTGCCTGGAGGGGACAGGCTAATGAAAAACTGTTTTTT

D gene: TRBD1
clone size: -
V gene: TRBV6-1
J gene: TRBJ1-1
CDR3 protein: CAGRQGGYFTEAFF
CDR3 DNA: TGTGCCGGAAGACAGGGCGGTTATTTCACTGAAGCTTTCTTT

D gene: -
clone size: -
V gene: TRBV2
J gene: TRBJ1-1
CDR3 protein: CAIQGDTEAFF
CDR3 DNA: TGTGCCATCCAAGGGGACACTGAAGCTTTCTTT

D gene: -
clone size: -
V gene: TRBV28
J gene: TRBJ1-1
CDR3 protein: CASSWVRGGTRAFF
CDR3 DNA: TGTGCCAGCAGTTGGGTACGGGGAGGAACCAGAGCTTTCTTT

D gene: -
clone size: -
V gene: TRBV9
J gene: TRBJ2-1
CDR3 protein: CASSVGGTDYNEQFF
CDR3 DNA: TGTGCCAGCAGCGTAGGTGGGACTGACTACAATGAGCAGTTCTTC

D gene: -
clone size: -
V gene: TRBV28
J gene: TRBJ1-1
CDR3 protein: CASRSVEAFF
CDR3 DNA: TGTGCCAGCAGGTCTGTGGAAGCTTTCTTT

D gene: TRBD2
clone size: -
V gene: TRBV6-1
J gene: TRBJ2-7
CDR3 protein: CASSAWTSGRSGEQYF
CDR3 DNA: TGTGCCAGCAGTGCCTGGACTAGCGGGAGATCTGGCGAGCAGTACTTC

D gene: -
clone size: -
V gene: TRBV28
J gene: TRBJ1-1
CDR3 protein: CASSFMGGTEAFF
CDR3 DNA: TGTGCCAGCAGTTTCATGGGGGGCACTGAAGCTTTCTTT

D gene: -
clone size: -
V gene: TRBV4-3
J gene: TRBJ2-1
CDR3 protein: CASSQDFGEELPDDEQFF
CDR3 DNA: TGCGCCAGCAGCCAAGATTTCGGGGAGGAGCTACCCGACGATGAGCAGTTCTTC

D gene: -
clone size: -
V gene: TRBV12-5
J gene: TRBJ1-1
CDR3 protein: CASGEQNTEAFF
CDR3 DNA: TGTGCTAGTGGTGAGCAGAACACTGAAGCTTTCTTT

D gene: -
clone size: -
V gene: TRBV30
J gene: TRBJ2-7
CDR3 protein: CAWRSGIPNEQYF
CDR3 DNA: TGTGCCTGGAGGTCCGGGATCCCCAACGAGCAGTACTTC